These 19 T cell receptor beta chains originate from one sample sequenced in a study of a mutant IDH1 vaccine in newly diagnosed glioma. Assay used: immunoSEQ multiplex PCR; TCRdb lists only in-frame clones, some missing. The top ten clones hold approximately 9% of a sample with around 33,000 clones, around 80% of them seen once. As for time point: baseline, week 1 (first vaccination visit). Stated treatment: pre-vaccination baseline after standard-of-care therapy. This specimen consisted of peripheral blood mononuclear cells (PBMCs), obtained from a glioma patient treated with radiotherapy, temozolomide or both. The receptors were sampled from a man aged 50-59 years with glioma. Some clones in this sample may be carry-over from other donors' samples.

This chain uses TRBV28 with TRBJ1-5; D not certain. Trimming stripped 6 bases from V and 4 bases from J, with 10 bases between. The CDR3 loop spans 13 amino acids. CDR1 is MDHEN, CDR2 SYDVKM, per germline. CDR3 region: CASSPRVNQPQHF. DNA of the CDR3: TGTGCCAGCAGCCCACGGGTGAATCAGCCCCAGCATTTT.

This clone is categorized as medium-sized. The chain combines TRBV2 with TRBJ1-2, with no clear D. V gave up 9 bases and J gave up 0 bases, with 11 bases separating them. Germline V gene sequence: CDR1 SNHLY, CDR2 FYNNEI. The CDR3 length is 13 residues. CDR3 protein: CASGVEANYGYTF. Here the CDR3 DNA reads TGTGCCAGTGGCGTGGAAGCTAACTATGGCTACACCTTC.

This rearrangement joins TRBV4-1 to TRBJ2-3; possible D gene TRBD2, 6 bases. The CDR3 sequence is 16 residues long. CDR1 MGHRA and CDR2 YSYEKL come from the germline V gene. Between the trimmed V and J ends, which lost 0 bases and 2 bases, there was a span of 12 bases. CDR3 DNA: TGCGCCAGCAGCCAAGATCGAACGGGAGACACAGATACGCAGTATTTT. Its protein product is CASSQDRTGDTDTQYF.

V usage is TRBV5-5 and J usage is TRBJ2-3; 7 bases line up with TRBD1. Germline V lookup: CDR1 SGHKS, CDR2 YYEKEE (reference sequence). The CDR3 is 17 amino acids. The V and J ends lost 3 bases and 2 bases, in that order; junction bases with no gene match: 12. The CDR3 nucleotides are TGTGCCAGCAGCTATGAGACAGGGCCCTTTTTCACAGATACGCAGTATTTT. As protein: CASSYETGPFFTDTQYF.

The V gene is TRBV20-1, the J gene TRBJ1-6, with no clear D. This CDR3 has 11 amino acids. The V end was cut by 3 bases, the J end by 14 bases, with 11 bases between. Germline CDR1 reads DFQATT; CDR2 reads SNEGSKA (reference sequence). The CDR3 DNA is TGCAGTGCTAGCCCCGTCTTAGCCCTCCACTTT. The encoded protein is CSASPVLALHF.

The chain is built from TRBV6-1 and TRBJ2-7, with a weak D call TRBD1 (6 bases). Trimming shortened V by 3 bases and J by 3 bases, and 12 bases separated the two germline ends. In germline, CDR1 is MNHNS, CDR2 SASEGT. This CDR3 is 14 amino acids long. This chain's CDR3 is CASSESQGYYEQYF. DNA for the CDR3: TGTGCCAGCAGTGAGTCACAGGGTTACTACGAGCAGTACTTC.

The chain is built from TRBV4-1 and TRBJ2-7, with 9 bases fitting TRBD2. Trimming removed 5 bases from V and 0 bases from J; junction bases left unmatched: 5. The CDR3 spans 15 residues. Germline V gene lookup returns CDR1 MGHRA and CDR2 YSYEKL. The CDR3 nucleotides are TGCGCCAGCAGCGCTCTAGCGGGAAGCTCCTACGAGCAGTACTTC. Translating gives CASSALAGSSYEQYF.

The J gene is TRBJ1-5, the V gene TRBV5-6; 9 nucleotides agree with TRBD1. Per germline, CDR1 SGHDT and CDR2 YYEEEE. This CDR3 is 15 amino acids long. The trim removed 1 base at V and 5 bases at J, leaving 4 bases unmatched. The CDR3 DNA sequence: TGTGCCAGCAGCTTGTGGGGACAGGGCGATCAGCCCCAGCATTTT. Protein sequence: CASSLWGQGDQPQHF.

The chain uses TRBV5-5 and TRBJ1-6; unclear D gene. Trimming took off 4 bases at V and 1 base at J, with 9 bases between the two ends. The CDR3 consists of 15 residues. Germline V gene sequence: CDR1 SGHKS, CDR2 YYEKEE (reference sequence). For the CDR3, the DNA is TGTGCCAGCAGCAGTGGTCCATCCTATAATTCACCCCTCCACTTT. Translating it yields CASSSGPSYNSPLHF. Based on the CDR3 plus reference TRBV5-5 and TRBJ1-6, the full variable domain is DAGVTQSPTHLIKTRGQQVTLRCSPISGHKSVSWYQQVLGQGPQFIFQYYEKEERGRGNFPDRFSARQFPNYSSELNVNALLLGDSALYLCASSSGPSYNSPLHFGNGTRLTVT.

This clone has only one observation. This chain links TRBV5-1 with TRBJ2-7; 9 nucleotides line up with TRBD1. The CDR3 runs to 14 residues. The trim removed 7 bases at V and 4 bases at J, leaving 9 bases unmatched. Germline V gene sequence: CDR1 SGHRS, CDR2 YFSETQ. The CDR3 bases are TGCGCCAGCCAGGTGGGACAGGGAGGTTACGAGCAGTACTTC. Protein product: CASQVGQGGYEQYF. Based on the CDR3 plus reference TRBV5-1 and TRBJ2-7, the full variable domain is KAGVTQTPRYLIKTRGQQVTLSCSPISGHRSVSWYQQTPGQGLQFLFEYFSETQRNKGNFPGRFSGRQFSNSRSEMNVSTLELGDSALYLCASQVGQGGYEQYFGPGTRLTVT.

CDR3 nucleotides: TGTGCCAGCAGCCTCGCAAGGAACACTGAAGCTTTCTTT. Its translation is CASSLARNTEAFF. V and J are TRBV7-3 and TRBJ1-1; D remains ambiguous. V lost 5 bases and J lost 1, with 8 bases in between. This CDR3 spans 13 amino acids. The germline gives CDR1 SGHTA, CDR2 FQGTGA.

The chain recombines TRBV6-5 with TRBJ2-1; 8 bases match TRBD2. Germline CDR1 is MNHEY and CDR2 is SVGAGI. This CDR3 contains 14 residues. V lost 7 bases and J lost 3; bases outside the gene matches: 5. The CDR3 reads CASKPSGSYNEQFF. The CDR3 DNA reads TGTGCCAGCAAGCCAAGCGGGAGCTACAATGAGCAGTTCTTC.

The rearrangement uses TRBV30 and TRBJ2-7; perhaps TRBD1 as D (5 bases). This CDR3 is built from 12 residues. The V end was cut by 6 bases, the J end by 8 bases, with 17 bases between. Germline V gene sequence: CDR1 GTSNPN, CDR2 SVGIG (reference sequence). In nucleotides, the CDR3 is TGTGCCTGTAGAGTGGCAGGGTTTCAGCAGTACTTC. Its translation: CACRVAGFQQYF.

The chain recombines TRBV14 with TRBJ2-5; D uncertain. CDR1 is SGHDN, CDR2 FVKESK, per germline. The CDR3 contains 11 residues. V was trimmed by 1 base and J by 6 bases, leaving 3 bases between them. The CDR3 loop is CASSQAQTQYF. The CDR3 DNA sequence: TGTGCCAGCAGCCAAGCCCAGACCCAGTACTTC.

V gene TRBV5-5 combines with J gene TRBJ2-1; 10 bases map to TRBD1. This CDR3 is 15 amino acids long. Germline V gives CDR1 SGHKS, CDR2 YYEKEE (reference sequence). V lost 3 bases to trimming and J lost 2 bases; unmatched junction nucleotides: 2. As DNA, the CDR3 is TGTGCCAGCAGCTCGACAGGGGGCACCTACAATGAGCAGTTCTTC. It codes for CASSSTGGTYNEQFF.

The V call is TRBV5-6, the J call TRBJ2-5, with a possible D match to TRBD2 (6 bases). Trimming took off 0 bases at V and 2 bases at J, with 8 bases between the two ends. The V gene's germline CDR1 is SGHDT and CDR2 YYEEEE. The CDR3 spans 14 residues. The DNA of the CDR3 is TGTGCCAGCAGCTTGGATGCGGGGCAAGAGACCCAGTACTTC. Translation gives CASSLDAGQETQYF. Drawing the rest from reference TRBV5-6 and TRBJ2-5, the complete variable domain is DAGVTQSPTHLIKTRGQQVTLRCSPKSGHDTVSWYQQALGQGPQFIFQYYEEEERQRGNFPDRFSGHQFPNYSSELNVNALLLGDSALYLCASSLDAGQETQYFGPGTRLLVL.

The chain uses TRBV18 and TRBJ1-2; TRBD1 might be the D (6 bases). The CDR3 runs to 14 residues. Germline assignment: CDR1 KGHSH and CDR2 LQKENI. V lost 5 bases, J lost 3 bases, and 13 bases lay in between. In DNA, the CDR3 is TGTGCCAGCTCAACCTTGGGGGCGGACTATGGCTACACCTTC. This sequence encodes CASSTLGADYGYTF.

This clone was detected once. V and J are TRBV9 and TRBJ2-7; D not resolved. The CDR3 runs to 13 residues. The V and J ends lost 0 bases and 7 bases respectively, with 11 bases between them. Germline loops: CDR1 SGDLS, CDR2 YYNGEE. CDR3 sequence reads: CASSVESGEEQYF. In DNA form, the CDR3 reads TGTGCCAGCAGCGTAGAATCGGGCGAGGAGCAGTACTTC. Together with reference TRBV9 and TRBJ2-7, the CDR3 gives the full variable domain: DSGVTQTPKHLITATGQRVTLRCSPRSGDLSVYWYQQSLDQGLQFLIQYYNGEERAKGNILERFSAQQFPDLHSELNLSSLELGDSALYFCASSVESGEEQYFGPGTRLTVT.

The CDR3 is CASSPGGGRGADTQYF. In DNA, the CDR3 is TGTGCCAGCAGCCCGGGGGGGGGCAGAGGAGCAGATACGCAGTATTTT. The V call is TRBV5-4, the J call TRBJ2-3; TRBD2 matches 8 bases. Germline V gene lookup returns CDR1 SGHNT and CDR2 YYREEE (reference sequence). This CDR3 region has 16 residues. Germline trimming cut 4 bases from V and 4 bases from J; bases unmatched to any gene: 11.